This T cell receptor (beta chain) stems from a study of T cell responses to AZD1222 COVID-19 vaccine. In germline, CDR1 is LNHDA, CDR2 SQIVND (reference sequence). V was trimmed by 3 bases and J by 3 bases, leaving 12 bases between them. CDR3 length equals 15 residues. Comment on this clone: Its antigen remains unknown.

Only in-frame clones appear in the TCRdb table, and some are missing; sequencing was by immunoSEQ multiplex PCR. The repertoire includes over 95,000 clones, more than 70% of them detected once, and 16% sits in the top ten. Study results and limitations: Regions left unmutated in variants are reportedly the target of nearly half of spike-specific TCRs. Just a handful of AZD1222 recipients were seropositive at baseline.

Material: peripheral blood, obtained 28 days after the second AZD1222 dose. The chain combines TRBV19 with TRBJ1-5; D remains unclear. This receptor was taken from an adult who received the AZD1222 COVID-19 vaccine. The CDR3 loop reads CASSIIWQPNQPQHF. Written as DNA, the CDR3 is TGTGCCAGTAGTATCATCTGGCAGCCCAATCAGCCCCAGCATTTT.